This TCR beta chain emerged from a study of radiotherapy plus CTLA-4 blockade in lung cancer. Whole-study context: An objective response was seen in 15% to 20% of patients, and disease control in around 33%.

This clone was seen once. Its antigen is not identified. One end of the junction varies from germline; a read error may be responsible. Study results and limitations: The study found tumor-derived TCR clones expanded in blood after radiotherapy plus ipilimumab. The best predictor of response was reported to be early blood T cell clone dynamics, with interferon-beta.

CTLA-4 blockade using ipilimumab, together with focal radiation, was received by patients with chemo-refractory metastatic non-small-cell lung cancer. CDR1 and CDR2 (germline): SSHAT, FNYEAQ (reference sequence). CDR3 length: 15 amino acids. Some clones are missing from TCRdb's copy, which holds only in-frame ones; the method was immunoSEQ multiplex PCR. The sample lists over 100,000 clones, roughly 80% occurring once. The gene calls are TRBV7-7 and TRBJ1-2, with 8 bases fitting TRBD1. The clonotype originates from a human donor with non-small cell lung cancer that progressed on radiotherapy plus ipilimumab. Some clones in this sample may be carry-over from other donors' samples. The material sequenced was peripheral blood, taken from a patient treated with radiotherapy plus ipilimumab. The CDR3 sequence is CASSPLGGQGVGYTF. CDR3 sequence (DNA): TGTGCTAGCAGCCCCCTGGGCGGACAGGGTGTGGGCTACACCTTC.